The T cell receptor (beta chain) described here comes from a study of shared clonotypes between healthy human individuals. Regarding the study as a whole: Several donors had roughly 5% of their naive CD4 clonotypes in common.

Generated by immunoSEQ multiplex PCR, the TCRdb table keeps only in-frame clones and is missing some. Seen here are 2,500,000 or so clones, around 94% observed once, and the top ten hold 0.13% to 0.15%. The germline CDR1 and CDR2 sequences are MRHNA and SNTAGT. This CDR3 spans 13 amino acids. Between the trimmed V and J ends, which lost 3 bases and 0 bases, there was a span of 3 bases. With respect to this clone: As yet, its antigen is unknown.

This receptor was taken from a man aged 18-30 years in good health. Specimen: naive CD4+ T cells sorted from blood. Subset given: CD45RA+ positively selected. The rearrangement uses TRBV6-4 and TRBJ1-5; D call uncertain. The DNA for the CDR3 is TGTGCCAGCAGTGAATATAGCAATCAGCCCCAGCATTTT. This gives the protein CASSEYSNQPQHF.